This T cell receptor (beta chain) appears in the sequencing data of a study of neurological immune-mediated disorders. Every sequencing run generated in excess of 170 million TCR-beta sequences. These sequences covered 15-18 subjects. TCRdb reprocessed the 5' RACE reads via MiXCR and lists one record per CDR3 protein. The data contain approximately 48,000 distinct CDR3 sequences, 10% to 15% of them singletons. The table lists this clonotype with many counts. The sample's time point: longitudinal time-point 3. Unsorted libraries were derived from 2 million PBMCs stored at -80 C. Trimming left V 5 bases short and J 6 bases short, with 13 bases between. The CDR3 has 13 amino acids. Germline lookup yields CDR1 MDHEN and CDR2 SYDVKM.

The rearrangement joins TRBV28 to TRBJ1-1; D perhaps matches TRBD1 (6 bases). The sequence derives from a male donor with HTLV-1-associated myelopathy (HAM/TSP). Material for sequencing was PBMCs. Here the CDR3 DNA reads TGTGCCAGCAGTCCACAGGGACCCCCTGAAGCTTTCTTT. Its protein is CASSPQGPPEAFF.